The 2 T cell receptor beta chains below all came from one sample that was sequenced in a study of shared clonotypes between healthy human individuals (dated by TCRdb to between 2020 and 2021). Receptor libraries were prepared by the immunoSEQ multiplex PCR assay. TCRdb stores this immuneACCESS table with in-frame sequences only. Part of the clones is absent; in the studies checked, under half of the shortfall reflects unresolved V genes, and no reason is known for the rest. The sample table lists approximately 2,300,000 clones, approximately 90% of them with a count of one. The ten largest clones take up around 0.4% of the sample. Source material: naive CD4+ T cells from PBMCs. Sample cell subset or site, as interpreted from the label and publication: CD45RA+ positively selected. The origin of the receptors is a man younger than 35 in good health. Some clones in this sample may be carry-over from other donors' samples.

This rearrangement joins TRBV19 to TRBJ1-2, with a weak D call TRBD1 (5 bases). The CDR3 spans 12 residues. The V gene's germline CDR1 is LNHDA and CDR2 SQIVND (reference sequence). V lost 6 bases, J lost 5 bases, and 10 bases lay in between. The CDR3 loop reads CASRQDSYGYTF. The CDR3 DNA reads as TGTGCCAGTAGACAGGATTCTTATGGCTACACCTTC.

CDR3 sequence (DNA): TGTGCTAGTGGTCCCGGGGACAGCTACGAGCAGTACTTC. This codes for CASGPGDSYEQYF. The chain employs TRBV12-5 and TRBJ2-7, with 7 bases aligning to TRBD1. The V gene end was trimmed by 5 bases and the J gene end by 3 bases; junction bases not matched to a gene: 4. Per the germline V gene, CDR1 is LGHNT and CDR2 is FRNRAP. This CDR3 comprises 13 residues.